This record looks at one T cell receptor (beta chain) sequence and its context. The data derive from a study of shared clonotypes between healthy human individuals. Across the study: Researchers assigned three CD4 naive, three CD4 memory, two CD8 naive and one CD8 memory plate to each donor.

Germline trimming cut 6 bases from V and 1 base from J; bases unmatched to any gene: 5. This CDR3 region has 14 residues. Germline lookup yields CDR1 MNHEY and CDR2 SVGAGI. Naive-designated CD8 cells lacked CD45RO, were positively enriched for CCR7, and omitted terminally differentiated effector memory CD45RA+ cells. The data were produced by immunoSEQ multiplex PCR, yet TCRdb's version contains in-frame clones alone and is incomplete. In the table there are about 2 million clones, approximately 95% of which are singletons. Sequencing was carried out using naive CD8+ T cells sorted from blood. This receptor was identified in a young man in good health. This chain connects TRBV6-5 to TRBJ2-7, with 8 nucleotides matching TRBD1. Here the CDR3 DNA reads TGTGCCAGCAGCGAACAGGGGGGATCCTACGAGCAGTACTTC. Its translation is CASSEQGGSYEQYF.